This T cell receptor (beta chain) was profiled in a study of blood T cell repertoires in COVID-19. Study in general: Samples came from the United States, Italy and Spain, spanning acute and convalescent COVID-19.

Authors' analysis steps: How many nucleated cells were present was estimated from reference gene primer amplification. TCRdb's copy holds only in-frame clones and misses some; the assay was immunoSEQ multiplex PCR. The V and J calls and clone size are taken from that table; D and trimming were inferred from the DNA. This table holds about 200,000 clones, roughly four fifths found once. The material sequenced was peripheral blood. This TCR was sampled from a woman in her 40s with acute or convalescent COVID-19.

CDR3 region: CATSDPKQGYEQYF. In DNA, the CDR3 is TGTGCCACCAGTGATCCAAAACAGGGATACGAGCAGTACTTC. The rearrangement uses TRBV24-1 and TRBJ2-7; maybe TRBD1 (6 bases). Per germline, CDR1 KGHDR and CDR2 SFDVKD. Between the trimmed V and J ends, which lost 3 bases and 4 bases, there was a span of 12 bases. The CDR3 is 14 amino acids.